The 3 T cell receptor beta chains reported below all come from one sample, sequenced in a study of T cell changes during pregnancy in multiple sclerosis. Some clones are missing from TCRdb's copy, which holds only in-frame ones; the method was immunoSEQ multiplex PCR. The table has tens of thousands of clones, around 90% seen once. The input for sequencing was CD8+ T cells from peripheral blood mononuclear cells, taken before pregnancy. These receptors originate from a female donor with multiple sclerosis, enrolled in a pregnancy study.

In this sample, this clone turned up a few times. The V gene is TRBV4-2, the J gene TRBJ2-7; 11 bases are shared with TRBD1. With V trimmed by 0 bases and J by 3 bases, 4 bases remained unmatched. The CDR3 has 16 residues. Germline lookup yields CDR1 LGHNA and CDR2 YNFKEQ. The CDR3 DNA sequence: TGTGCCAGCAGCCAAGAATCCGGGACAGGGGGCTACGAGCAGTACTTC. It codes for CASSQESGTGGYEQYF.

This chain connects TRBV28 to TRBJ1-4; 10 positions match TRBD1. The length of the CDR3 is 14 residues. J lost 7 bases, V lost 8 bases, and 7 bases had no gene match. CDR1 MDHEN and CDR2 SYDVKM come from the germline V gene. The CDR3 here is CASREGQGIEKLFF. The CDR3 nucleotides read TGTGCCAGCCGAGAGGGACAGGGGATTGAAAAACTGTTTTTT.

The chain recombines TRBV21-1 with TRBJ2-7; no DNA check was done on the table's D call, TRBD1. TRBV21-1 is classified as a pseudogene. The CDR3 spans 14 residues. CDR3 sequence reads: CASGTGDSSYEQYF. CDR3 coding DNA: TGTGCCAGCGGAACAGGGGACAGTTCCTACGAGCAGTACTTC.